A single sample is the source of the 21 T cell receptor beta chains below, sequenced in a study of blood T cells in healthy people across ages. Sample-barcoded 5' priming and a J-beta primer mix drove a second PCR of about 6 to 12 cycles. TCRdb redid the calling of the 5' RACE reads with MiXCR, one entry per CDR3 protein. There are about 1.5 million distinct CDR3 sequences in the sample; about 42% occur only once, and more than 4% lies in the top ten. What was sequenced was blood. The receptors come from a woman between 18 and 30 years old in good health.

The chain has TRBV4-1 and TRBJ2-5, with 15 positions matching TRBD2. Per germline, CDR1 MGHRA and CDR2 YSYEKL. J gave up 6 bases and V 2 bases, and 4 bases lay outside the gene matches. The CDR3 totals 16 residues. CDR3 in DNA: TGCGCCAGCAGCCAATGGACTAGCGGGGGGGCTCAGACCCAGTACTTC. Encoded protein: CASSQWTSGGAQTQYF.

The chain is built from TRBV30 and TRBJ2-5; 10 bases agree with TRBD2. The length of the CDR3 is 16 residues. In germline, CDR1 is GTSNPN, CDR2 SVGIG (reference sequence). V was clipped by 0 bases and J by 11 bases; unmatched bases: 15. CDR3 amino acids: CAWSVLAGSTYNEQYF. The DNA of the CDR3 is TGTGCCTGGAGTGTACTAGCGGGGAGTACCTACAATGAGCAGTACTTC.

The chain combines TRBV6-5 with TRBJ2-7; D is undetermined. The last part of the DNA fits TRBJ2-5 better; the J call may be wrong. This CDR3 comprises 16 residues. Germline V CDR1 and CDR2: MNHEY, SVGAGI. In DNA form, the CDR3 reads TGTGCCAGCAGTTACTCGGTGCAGGTTCTAGGGGAGACCCAGTACTTC. This gives the protein CASSYSVQVLGETQYF.

This clonotype appeared a few times. CDR3 region: CASSWGTSRNEQFF. CDR3 DNA sequence: TGTGCCAGCAGCTGGGGGACTAGTCGCAATGAGCAGTTCTTC. The chain has TRBV7-9 and TRBJ2-1, with TRBD2 identical over 8 bases. V lost 4 bases to trimming and J lost 6 bases; unmatched junction nucleotides: 5. The germline gives CDR1 SEHNR, CDR2 FQNEAQ (reference sequence). There are 14 residues in the CDR3.

In its sample, this clonotype was seen a few times. The chain joins TRBV20-1 to TRBJ2-3; 12 bases line up with TRBD2. The CDR3 consists of 14 residues. CDR1 is DFQATT and CDR2 is SNEGSKA in the germline V gene (reference sequence). In DNA form, the CDR3 reads TGCAAAGCTAGCGGGGGGGCAGTCACAGATACGCAGTATTTT. Protein: CKASGGAVTDTQYF.

The chain combines TRBV7-2 with TRBJ2-3; D might be TRBD2 (5 bases). Trimming removed 4 bases at V and 1 base at J, with 15 bases between. CDR3 length equals 16 residues. Germline loops: CDR1 SGHTA, CDR2 FQGNSA. Here the CDR3 reads CASSYVGRRGTDTQYF. CDR3 nucleotide sequence: TGTGCCAGCAGCTATGTGGGCCGGCGGGGCACAGATACGCAGTATTTT.

This chain links TRBV5-1 with TRBJ2-7; 8 positions match TRBD1. The CDR3 has 14 amino acids. With 5 bases clipped from V and 7 bases from J, the junction kept 11 bases outside the gene matches. Germline loops: CDR1 SGHRS, CDR2 YFSETQ. CDR3: CASRGDRTFGEQYF. CDR3 DNA: TGCGCCAGCAGGGGGGACAGGACCTTCGGTGAGCAGTACTTC.

This clonotype was observed a single time. The rearrangement links TRBV7-2 to TRBJ2-3; D is unresolved. Germline lookup yields CDR1 SGHTA and CDR2 FQGNSA. CDR3 length equals 17 residues. V was pared by 4 bases and J by 1 base, with 18 bases between. CDR3: CASSSPDQSDRTDTQYF. The CDR3 DNA reads TGTGCCAGCAGCTCGCCTGATCAAAGCGACCGCACAGATACGCAGTATTTT.

This clonotype showed up just a few times. V is TRBV5-4 and J is TRBJ2-5; 8 nucleotides agree with TRBD1. Germline values: CDR1 SGHNT, CDR2 YYREEE (reference sequence). V shed 4 bases and J 4 bases; nucleotides not matched to a gene: 12. This CDR3 is 16 amino acids long. The CDR3 nucleotides are TGTGCCAGCAGCACGACTCCGGGACAGGTTGTAGAGACCCAGTACTTC. This sequence encodes CASSTTPGQVVETQYF.

This clonotype has only a few counts. The chain is built from TRBV27 and TRBJ2-3; no reliable D call. There are 14 residues in the CDR3. From germline, CDR1 is MNHEY and CDR2 SMNVEV (reference sequence). V was cut by 1 base and J by 2 bases, with 7 bases left in between. The CDR3 coding sequence is TGTGCCAGCAGTTTATGGGTCAACACAGATACGCAGTATTTT. This encodes CASSLWVNTDTQYF.

The rearrangement joins TRBV21-1 to TRBJ2-3; the table calls TRBD1, which could not be checked here. TRBV21-1 is termed a pseudogene. The CDR3 extends over 14 amino acids. CDR3 in DNA: TGTGCCAGGGACAGAACGGGACCTATAGATACGCAGTATTTT. Residues: CARDRTGPIDTQYF.

This rearrangement joins TRBV15 to TRBJ1-4, with unresolved D. The germline gives CDR1 LNHNV, CDR2 YYDKDF (reference sequence). Trimming stripped 2 bases from V and 2 bases from J, with 12 bases between. The CDR3 runs 16 residues. The CDR3 DNA sequence: TGTGCCACCAGCAGAATGCATACAAGGACTAATGAAAAACTGTTTTTT. Protein sequence: CATSRMHTRTNEKLFF.

Of note for this clonotype: One junction end does not reproduce the germline sequence, and a read error may be involved. V gene TRBV20-1 combines with J gene TRBJ1-5; tentatively, D is TRBD1 (5 bases). Germline V gene sequence: CDR1 DFQATT, CDR2 SNEGSKA (reference sequence). This CDR3 region has 15 residues. CDR3 bases: TGCAGTACTAGAGATGCAGGGCGGAACAATCAGCCCCAGCATTTT. This translates into CSTRDAGRNNQPQHF.

This clonotype was observed a handful of times. The V call is TRBV12-3 or TRBV12-4, the J call TRBJ2-7; D not resolved. The CDR3 extends over 14 amino acids. V lost 0 bases and J 7 bases, leaving 13 bases between the germline ends. CDR3 region: CASSLAHRNLEQYF. CDR3 sequence (DNA): TGTGCCAGCAGTTTAGCACATCGGAATCTGGAGCAGTACTTC.

This clonotype was detected a few times. V and J are TRBV29-1 and TRBJ2-3, with TRBD1 matching 10 bases. CDR3 length equals 14 residues. Germline V gene data show CDR1 as SQVTM and CDR2 as ANQGSEA. V was pared by 4 bases and J by 1 base, with 2 bases of the junction left unmatched. The CDR3 loop reads CSVADRGRTDTQYF. The CDR3 DNA reads as TGCAGCGTTGCAGACAGGGGGCGCACAGATACGCAGTATTTT.

This clonotype was detected a few times. This rearrangement joins TRBV9 to TRBJ1-2; D perhaps matches TRBD1 (6 bases). CDR1 SGDLS and CDR2 YYNGEE come from the germline V gene. V shed 0 bases and J shed 4 bases, with 13 bases lying between them. The CDR3 length is 15 residues. CDR3 sequence (DNA): TGTGCCAGCAGCGTAGGGGCAGGGGCTCTCTATGGCTACACCTTC. Its protein product is CASSVGAGALYGYTF. Variable domain in full (rest from reference TRBV9 and TRBJ1-2): DSGVTQTPKHLITATGQRVTLRCSPRSGDLSVYWYQQSLDQGLQFLIQYYNGEERAKGNILERFSAQQFPDLHSELNLSSLELGDSALYFCASSVGAGALYGYTFGSGTRLTVV.

The gene calls are TRBV20-1 and TRBJ2-7, with 11 bases identical to TRBD2. The V segment lost 5 bases and the J segment 2 bases; nucleotides outside the gene matches: 8. Germline V gene sequence: CDR1 DFQATT, CDR2 SNEGSKA (reference sequence). The CDR3 is made up of 15 amino acids. For the CDR3, the DNA is TGCAGTGCTCCCAACAGACTAGCGGGACCCTACGAGCAGTACTTC. It encodes CSAPNRLAGPYEQYF.

The chain couples TRBV4-3 to TRBJ2-7; 9 positions match TRBD2. This CDR3 has 18 amino acids. Germline V lookup: CDR1 LGHNA, CDR2 YSLEER. Losses at the gene ends were 1 base for V and 3 bases for J; bases not matched to a gene: 13. The CDR3 loop is CASSQAFGASGDYYEQYF. DNA for the CDR3: TGCGCCAGCAGCCAAGCGTTCGGAGCTAGCGGGGACTACTACGAGCAGTACTTC.

This clonotype has only a few counts. The chain employs TRBV2 and TRBJ2-6, with TRBD1 matching over 8 bases. CDR3 length: 18 amino acids. CDR1 is SNHLY and CDR2 is FYNNEI in the germline V gene. V trimming: 8 bases; J trimming: 3 bases; junction bases outside the gene matches: 15. Written as DNA, the CDR3 is TGTGCCAGCGATTACGGCGGGAAACAGGGGGTTGGGGCCAACGTCCTGACTTTC. It is translated as CASDYGGKQGVGANVLTF.

The V gene is TRBV7-2, the J gene TRBJ2-3, with D perhaps matching TRBD2 (6 bases). Per germline, CDR1 SGHTA and CDR2 FQGNSA. Trimming took off 5 bases at V and 2 bases at J, with 14 bases between the two ends. The CDR3 consists of 15 residues. For the CDR3, the DNA is TGTGCCAGCAGCCCACACCGGGAGAACACAGATACGCAGTATTTT. Amino acid sequence: CASSPHRENTDTQYF.

The chain combines TRBV25-1 with TRBJ1-2; D unclear. Germline-derived CDR1 and CDR2 are MGHDK and SYGVNS. The CDR3 is 12 amino acids. The germline V and J ends were trimmed by 8 bases and 6 bases, with 13 bases remaining between them. CDR3 bases: TGTGCCAGCCGAGCGTACGGCGATGGCTACACCTTC. It is translated as CASRAYGDGYTF.